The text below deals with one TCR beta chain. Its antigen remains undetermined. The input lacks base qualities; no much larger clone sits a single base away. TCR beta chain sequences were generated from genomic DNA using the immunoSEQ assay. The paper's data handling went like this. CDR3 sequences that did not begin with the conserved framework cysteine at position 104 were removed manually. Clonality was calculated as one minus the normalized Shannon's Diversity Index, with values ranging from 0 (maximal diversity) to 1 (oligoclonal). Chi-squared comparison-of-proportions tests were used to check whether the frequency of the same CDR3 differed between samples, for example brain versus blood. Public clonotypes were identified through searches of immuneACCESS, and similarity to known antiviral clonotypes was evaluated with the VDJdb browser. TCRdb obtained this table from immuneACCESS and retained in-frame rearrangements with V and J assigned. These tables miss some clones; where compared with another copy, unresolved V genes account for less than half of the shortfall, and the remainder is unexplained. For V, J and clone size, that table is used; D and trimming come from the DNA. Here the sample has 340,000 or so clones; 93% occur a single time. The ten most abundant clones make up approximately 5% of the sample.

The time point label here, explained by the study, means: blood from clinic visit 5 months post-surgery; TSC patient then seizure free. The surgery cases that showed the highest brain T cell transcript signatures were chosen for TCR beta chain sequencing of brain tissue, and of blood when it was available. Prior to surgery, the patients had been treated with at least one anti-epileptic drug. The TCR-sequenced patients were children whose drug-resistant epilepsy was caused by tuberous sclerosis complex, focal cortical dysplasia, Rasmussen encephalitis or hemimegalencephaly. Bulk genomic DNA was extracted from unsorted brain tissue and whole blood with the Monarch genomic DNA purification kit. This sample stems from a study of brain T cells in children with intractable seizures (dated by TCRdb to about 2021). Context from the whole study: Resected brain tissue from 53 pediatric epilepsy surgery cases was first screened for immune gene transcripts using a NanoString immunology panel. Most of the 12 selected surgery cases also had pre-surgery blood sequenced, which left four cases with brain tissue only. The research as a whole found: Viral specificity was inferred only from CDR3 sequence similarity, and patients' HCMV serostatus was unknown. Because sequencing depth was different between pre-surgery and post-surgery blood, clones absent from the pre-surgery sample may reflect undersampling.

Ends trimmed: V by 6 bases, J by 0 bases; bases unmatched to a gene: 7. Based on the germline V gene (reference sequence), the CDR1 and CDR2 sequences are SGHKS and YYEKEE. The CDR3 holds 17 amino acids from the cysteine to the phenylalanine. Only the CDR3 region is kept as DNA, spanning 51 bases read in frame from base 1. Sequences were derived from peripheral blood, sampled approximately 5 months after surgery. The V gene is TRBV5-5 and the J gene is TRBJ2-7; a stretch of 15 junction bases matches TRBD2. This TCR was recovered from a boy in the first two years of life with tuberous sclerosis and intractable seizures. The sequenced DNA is TGTGCCAGCACCGGGACTAGCGGGGGGTTTGTCTCCTACGAGCAGTACTTC. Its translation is CASTGTSGGFVSYEQYF.